This T cell receptor beta chain was sequenced during a study of blood T cell repertoires in COVID-19 (dated by TCRdb to the early 2020s). A note on the overall study: Samples from collaborators originated in the United States, Italy and Spain and spanned both the acute and convalescent phases of COVID-19. HLA class I and class II types, where available, came from metadata supplied by the sample provider rather than from assay-based typing. Sample metadata almost always included a de-identified subject ID, COVID-19 status, age in years and sex. Samples came from the ongoing ImmuneRACE study (first 160 participants) plus 1,254 subjects from 6 global collaborators. The repertoires were made available in a free public database intended to serve as a resource for research on the immune response to SARS-CoV-2. The prospective study material was composed of cDNA or gDNA derived from T cells, B-cell-depleted T cells, or PBMCs. Subjects who had been exposed to COVID-19, were actively infected with it, or had recovered from it provided the deeply sampled blood TCRbeta repertoires that made up the dataset. The investigation overall reported the following: Clinical and demographic metadata were provided uncurated, with the amount varying by source and participant.

At the junction V is shortened by 9 bases and J by 9 bases, with 12 bases in between. From the cysteine through the phenylalanine, the CDR3 covers 11 amino acids. Kept here is only the CDR3 DNA, which spans 33 bases and is read in frame from base 1. The germline V gene gives CDR1 as ENHRY and CDR2 as SYGVKD. About this clone: Its antigen target is currently unknown. There are no base qualities to consult, and no much larger clone falls within one base.

TCRbeta CDR3 regions were amplified from genomic DNA by means of the immunoSEQ Assay, a bias-controlled multiplex PCR. The study's own analysis went as follows. The number of nucleated cells in each sample was estimated by amplification of reference gene primers within the assay. To quantify the absolute abundance of each unique TCRbeta CDR3 rearrangement, sequence reads were collapsed and filtered. For each sample, productive Simpson clonality was calculated by taking the square root of Simpson's diversity index across productive rearrangements. The source is immuneACCESS, and TCRdb retained only in-frame sequences with V and J called. Part of the clones is not carried over; for the studies checked, unresolved V genes explain less than half of this, and the remainder is unexplained. V and J calls plus clone size are reproduced from that table; the DNA served to infer D and trimming. This sample is represented by under 350,000 clones; roughly 90% of them were singletons. The top ten constitute 2% to 3% of the sample.

Enrolling through a virtual design, the prospective study's participants ranged in age from roughly 18 to 89 years and lived across around 25 United States geographic areas. In the prospective study, participants were assigned to cohorts based on the clinical history participants reported in a screening survey and a study questionnaire. Recovered participants in ImmuneRACE Cohort 3 were defined as having two consecutive negative NP/OP PCR tests, clearance from a healthcare professional, or resolution of symptoms. In the prospective study, mobile phlebotomists collected whole blood, serum and a nasopharyngeal or oropharyngeal swab from each participant. Prospective study participants could optionally give additional blood draws and questionnaires over an approximately two-month period. Prospective study blood samples were shipped either frozen or at room temperature before DNA extraction.

Recombination linked TRBV10-3 to TRBJ1-3, with the D segment identity uncertain. Sample: PBMCs or T cells enriched from blood (not recorded which). The source is a man in his 60s who had recovered from COVID-19. Here is the DNA: TGTGCCATTGAAAACCGGGGCACCATATATTTT. Its protein product is CAIENRGTIYF.